This is a list of T cell receptor beta chains from one sample in a study of response to subunit inactivated influenza vaccine. Using its own MiXCR run on the RT-PCR reads, TCRdb lists one record per CDR3 protein. The table has about 780,000 distinct CDR3 sequences, approximately 17% seen once. The sequencing here drew on PBMCs from blood, taken around 5 days after vaccination. All receptors come from a man aged 45 to 65 who received an inactivated influenza vaccine. Both conserved end residues are trimmed from each CDR3. D genes are given only for firm matches. A clone size is listed for some rows: how often the clone was seen (once, few, many), or a class if it is expanded.

clone size,D gene,J gene,V gene,CDR3 protein
many,-,TRBJ2-7,TRBV6-2/TRBV6-3,ASSQRVASEQY
few,TRBD2,TRBJ2-1,TRBV4-1,ASSQDQAGGRAF
-,-,TRBJ2-5,TRBV24-1,ATSDADRSQY
many,-,TRBJ2-7,TRBV7-8,ASRTGTYEQY
-,TRBD1,TRBJ2-3,TRBV20-1,SAGRQGDTQY
-,TRBD1,TRBJ2-2,TRBV5-1,ASSLEQGNANTGELF
few,TRBD1,TRBJ2-7,TRBV5-5,ASSIGQGASYEQY
-,TRBD2,TRBJ2-5,TRBV20-1,SARDPGLDGETQY
-,-,TRBJ2-3,TRBV5-6,ASSLVGPLQTDTQY
-,-,TRBJ2-7,TRBV21-1,ASSTGLEQY
-,TRBD2,TRBJ2-7,TRBV27,ASSFGVASGGNEQY
few,TRBD1,TRBJ2-7,TRBV9,ASSPESTGSYEQY
few,TRBD1,TRBJ1-6,TRBV20-1,SAPDRVHSPLH
-,-,TRBJ1-6,TRBV20-1,SAPGTPNSPLH
few,-,TRBJ1-5,TRBV7-6,ASSPSGLINSNQPQH
-,TRBD1,TRBJ2-7,TRBV20-1,SARRDRGRFYEQY
many,TRBD2,TRBJ2-1,TRBV29-1,SVVRGVPPYNEQF
few,-,TRBJ2-1,TRBV25-1,ASSESRYMDEQF
few,-,TRBJ2-7,TRBV9,ASSVRREQY
-,-,TRBJ1-6,TRBV20-1,SASLGQFNSPLH
-,-,TRBJ1-6,TRBV7-2,ASSLERYNSPLH
-,-,TRBJ2-5,TRBV6-2/TRBV6-3,ASSPGWYQETQY
many,TRBD2,TRBJ2-3,TRBV20-1,SARTSGSGADTQY
once,-,TRBJ2-2,TRBV5-8,ASSLRAGVNTGELF
once,-,TRBJ2-3,TRBV3-2,AFSPSVVGKISTDTQY
few,TRBD2,TRBJ2-1,TRBV12-3/TRBV12-4,ASSYRLAGDNEQF
many,TRBD2,TRBJ2-5,TRBV20-1,SASGTRQETQY
-,-,TRBJ1-1,TRBV6-4,ASSVAANTEAF
-,-,TRBJ2-1,TRBV11-2,ASSSQGTVSNEQF
few,-,TRBJ1-4,TRBV4-3,ASSQDLGEKLF
-,-,TRBJ2-5,TRBV6-1,ASKRQERETQY
few,-,TRBJ2-7,TRBV10-3,AISPDGPIAEQY
-,-,TRBJ1-6,TRBV6-1,ASTPGTSGSPLH
many,-,TRBJ2-1,TRBV5-1,ASSLGLPYNEQF
few,TRBD1,TRBJ2-4,TRBV20-1,SARTGAAKNIQY
many,TRBD1,TRBJ2-7,TRBV20-1,SARAGDRVFGEQY
few,TRBD2,TRBJ2-1,TRBV11-2,ASSSTTGLFYNEQF
-,TRBD1,TRBJ1-4,TRBV6-5,ASSYSSGQGTEKLF
many,-,TRBJ2-5,TRBV12-3/TRBV12-4,ASSLVRGGETQY
-,-,TRBJ2-1,TRBV7-8,ASSLAGARYNEQF
-,-,TRBJ2-6,TRBV7-8,ASSLQKTGANVLT
-,-,TRBJ2-5,TRBV20-1,SAPSETQY
many,-,TRBJ1-3,TRBV12-3/TRBV12-4,ASSWGSGNTIY
few,-,TRBJ2-3,TRBV7-2,ASSRRVSGNTDTQY
few,-,TRBJ2-5,TRBV20-1,SATSLRRETQY
few,TRBD1,TRBJ2-5,TRBV10-3,AIRGQGEETQY
-,-,TRBJ2-1,TRBV7-9,ASSLAPTGTNEQF
-,-,TRBJ2-7,TRBV7-2,ASSLTGNSFTYEQY
many,TRBD2,TRBJ2-1,TRBV4-3,ASSQEGLAGARQF
-,-,TRBJ1-2,TRBV3-1,ASSQDSRRYT
few,-,TRBJ1-5,TRBV12-3/TRBV12-4,ASSLLWPEGNQPQH
few,TRBD2,TRBJ2-3,TRBV20-1,SATSGDTDTQY
many,-,TRBJ2-2,TRBV15,ATSRYGGELF
-,TRBD1,TRBJ1-6,TRBV7-9,ASSPQGARSPLH
-,-,TRBJ2-7,TRBV4-1,ASSQEGSRFIGEQY
few,-,TRBJ2-6,TRBV12-3/TRBV12-4,ASSLGGLGANVLT
-,TRBD2,TRBJ2-3,TRBV4-2,ASSQEGLAGRDTQY
-,-,TRBJ2-7,TRBV4-1,ASSQDGAVGYEQY
-,-,TRBJ1-2,TRBV4-3,ASSQDVAGSAVVYGYT